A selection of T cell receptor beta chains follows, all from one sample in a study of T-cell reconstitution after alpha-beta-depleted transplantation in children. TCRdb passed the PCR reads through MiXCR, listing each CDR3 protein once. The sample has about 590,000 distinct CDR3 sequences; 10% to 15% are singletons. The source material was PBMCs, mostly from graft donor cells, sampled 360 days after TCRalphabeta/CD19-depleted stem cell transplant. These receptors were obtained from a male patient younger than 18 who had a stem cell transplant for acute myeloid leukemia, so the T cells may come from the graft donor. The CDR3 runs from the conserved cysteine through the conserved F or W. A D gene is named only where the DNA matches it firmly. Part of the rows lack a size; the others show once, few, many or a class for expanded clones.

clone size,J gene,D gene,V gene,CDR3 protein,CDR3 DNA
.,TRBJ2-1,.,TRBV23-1,CASSPTRRPYNEQFF,TGCGCCAGCAGTCCGACAAGAAGGCCTTACAATGAGCAGTTCTTC
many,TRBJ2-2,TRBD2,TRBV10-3,CAIKDLSSSGTLAGELFF,TGTGCCATCAAGGATCTTTCATCTAGCGGGACCCTCGCCGGGGAGCTGTTTTTT
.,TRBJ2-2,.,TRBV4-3,CASSLRLVDTGELFF,TGCGCCAGCAGCCTAAGACTAGTCGACACCGGGGAGCTGTTTTTT
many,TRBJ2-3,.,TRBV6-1,CASRWDFRGADTQYF,TGTGCCAGCAGGTGGGACTTCCGTGGCGCAGATACGCAGTATTTT
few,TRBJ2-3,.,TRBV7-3,CASSLVDIGTDTQYF,TGTGCCAGCAGCTTAGTGGATATTGGGACAGATACGCAGTATTTT
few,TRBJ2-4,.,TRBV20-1,CSASRDAKNIQYF,TGCAGTGCTAGCCGGGACGCCAAAAACATTCAGTACTTC
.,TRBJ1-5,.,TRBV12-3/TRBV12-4,CASSKYSNQPQHF,TGTGCCAGCAGTAAATATAGCAATCAGCCCCAGCATTTT
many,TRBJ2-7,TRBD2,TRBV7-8,CASSLVLTSGVGVYEQYF,TGTGCCAGCAGCTTAGTGTTAACTAGCGGTGTTGGGGTTTACGAGCAGTACTTC
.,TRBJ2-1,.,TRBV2,CASIKRRSYNEQFF,TGTGCCAGCATTAAGCGGAGGTCCTACAATGAGCAGTTCTTC
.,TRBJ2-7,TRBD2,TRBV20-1,CSAKMGLAYYEQYF,TGCAGTGCTAAAATGGGACTAGCGTACTACGAGCAGTACTTC
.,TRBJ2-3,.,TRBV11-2,CASSLLAGSPSTDTQYF,TGTGCCAGCAGCTTACTGGCGGGATCCCCGAGCACAGATACGCAGTATTTT
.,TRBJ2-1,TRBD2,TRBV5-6,CASSLEGGRSSGSYNEQFF,TGTGCCAGCAGCTTGGAGGGCGGGAGGAGTAGTGGTTCCTACAATGAGCAGTTCTTC
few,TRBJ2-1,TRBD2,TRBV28,CASSLTLAGGPRGNEQFF,TGTGCCAGCAGTTTAACCCTAGCGGGAGGGCCAAGGGGGAATGAGCAGTTCTTC
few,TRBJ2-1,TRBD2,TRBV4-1,CASSHSSGSYNEQFF,TGCGCCAGCAGCCACTCTAGCGGGTCCTACAATGAGCAGTTCTTC
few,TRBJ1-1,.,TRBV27,CASGGGWGTEAFF,TGTGCCAGCGGGGGGGGGTGGGGCACTGAAGCTTTCTTT
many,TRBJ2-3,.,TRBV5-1,CASSLEGILAQYF,TGCGCCAGCAGCTTGGAGGGGATTCTTGCGCAGTATTTT
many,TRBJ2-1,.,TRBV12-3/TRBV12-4,CASSGVGGGYNEQFF,TGTGCCAGCAGTGGCGTGGGGGGAGGATACAATGAGCAGTTCTTC
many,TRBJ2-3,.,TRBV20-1,CSASGPGSGDTQYF,TGCAGTGCTTCGGGGCCCGGGTCAGGTGATACGCAGTATTTT
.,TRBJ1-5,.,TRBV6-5,CASSYLYSNQPQHF,TGTGCCAGCAGTTACCTCTATAGCAATCAGCCCCAGCATTTT
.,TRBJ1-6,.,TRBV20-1,CSAAAGIYYSPLHF,TGCAGTGCCGCCGCTGGGATCTACTATTCACCCCTCCACTTT
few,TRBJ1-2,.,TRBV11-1,CASSPRTVHLYGYTF,TGTGCCAGCAGCCCCCGGACAGTGCACCTCTATGGCTACACCTTC
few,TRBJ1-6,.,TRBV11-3,CASSLLPVAEGLSSYNSPLHF,TGTGCCAGCAGCTTACTGCCTGTGGCAGAGGGATTGAGCTCCTATAATTCACCCCTCCACTTT
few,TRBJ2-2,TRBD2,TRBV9,CASSASGSDTGELFF,TGTGCCAGCAGCGCTAGCGGGAGCGACACCGGGGAGCTGTTTTTT
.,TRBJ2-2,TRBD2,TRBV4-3,CASSQVAGGGNTGELFF,TGCGCCAGCAGCCAAGTTGCGGGGGGCGGGAACACCGGGGAGCTGTTTTTT
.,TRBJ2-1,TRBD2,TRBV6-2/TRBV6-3,CASSWGGNAYNEQFF,TGTGCCAGCAGCTGGGGGGGGAATGCCTACAATGAGCAGTTCTTC
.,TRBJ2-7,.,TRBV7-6,CASSLEGPGYEQYF,TGTGCCAGCAGCTTAGAAGGACCGGGCTACGAGCAGTACTTC
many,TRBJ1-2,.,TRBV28,CASSPSGLSSNYGYTF,TGTGCCAGCAGCCCCTCGGGCCTTTCGTCTAACTATGGCTACACCTTC
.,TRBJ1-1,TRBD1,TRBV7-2,CASSLGTGRPLNTEAFF,TGTGCCAGCAGCTTAGGGACAGGGCGCCCTTTGAACACTGAAGCTTTCTTT
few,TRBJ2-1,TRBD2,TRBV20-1,CSARASAGTSAYNEQFF,TGCAGTGCTAGGGCCTCTGCCGGGACTAGCGCTTACAATGAGCAGTTCTTC
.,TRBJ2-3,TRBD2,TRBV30,CAWCQPGLARTGDTQYF,TGTGCCTGGTGTCAACCGGGACTAGCCCGAACAGGGGATACGCAGTATTTT
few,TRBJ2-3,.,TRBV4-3,CASSQDTIDGWGLTDTQYF,TGCGCCAGCAGCCAAGATACAATTGATGGGTGGGGACTCACAGATACGCAGTATTTT
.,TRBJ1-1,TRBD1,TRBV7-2,CASRDRGIENTEAFF,TGTGCCAGCCGGGACAGGGGAATTGAGAACACTGAAGCTTTCTTT
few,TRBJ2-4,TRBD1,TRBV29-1,CSVRGLLAKNIQYF,TGCAGCGTGAGGGGGCTTCTAGCCAAAAACATTCAGTACTTC
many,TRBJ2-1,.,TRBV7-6,CASSLDSLLGGPYNEQFF,TGTGCCAGCAGCTTAGACTCACTCTTGGGAGGTCCCTACAATGAGCAGTTCTTC
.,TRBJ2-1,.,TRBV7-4,CASSFPCQFNEQFF,TGTGCCAGCAGCTTTCCCTGCCAGTTCAATGAGCAGTTCTTC
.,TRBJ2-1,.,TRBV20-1,CSVRGSSNF,TGCAGTGTTCGTGGTAGCTCCAACTTC
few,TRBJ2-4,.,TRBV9,CASSVHYELAKNIQYF,TGTGCCAGCAGCGTGCACTACGAATTAGCCAAAAACATTCAGTACTTC
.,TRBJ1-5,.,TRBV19,CASSIWTASNQPQHF,TGTGCCAGTAGTATTTGGACAGCCAGCAATCAGCCCCAGCATTTT
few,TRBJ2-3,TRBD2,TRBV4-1,CASSQDPAGIFAAGGRNTQYF,TGCGCCAGCAGCCAAGATCCGGCCGGGATCTTTGCTGCGGGAGGGCGAAATACGCAGTATTTT
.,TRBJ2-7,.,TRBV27,CASSFFGGYEQYF,TGTGCCAGCAGTTTCTTTGGCGGATACGAGCAGTACTTC
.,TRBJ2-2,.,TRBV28,CASSPIQGLGTGELFF,TGTGCCAGCAGTCCGATCCAGGGGTTGGGGACCGGGGAGCTGTTTTTT
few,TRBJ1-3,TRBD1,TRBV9,CASSVNGQAGNTIYF,TGTGCCAGCAGCGTAAACGGACAGGCGGGAAACACCATATATTTT
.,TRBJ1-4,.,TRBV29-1,CSVEHGAGEKLFF,TGCAGCGTTGAGCACGGGGCCGGGGAAAAACTGTTTTTT
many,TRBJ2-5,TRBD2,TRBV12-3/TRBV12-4,CASSDLAGGFETQYF,TGTGCCAGCAGCGATCTAGCGGGAGGTTTTGAGACCCAGTACTTC
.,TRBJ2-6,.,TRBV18,CASSRLQFWVSGANVLTF,TGTGCCAGCTCACGGCTCCAATTCTGGGTCTCCGGGGCCAACGTCCTGACTTTC
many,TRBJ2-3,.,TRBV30,CACRGRTSTDTQYF,TGTGCCTGCCGGGGGCGGACTAGCACAGATACGCAGTATTTT
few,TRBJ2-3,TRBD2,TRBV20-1,CSALGLAGVPDTQYF,TGCAGTGCCCTCGGACTAGCGGGAGTCCCTGATACGCAGTATTTT
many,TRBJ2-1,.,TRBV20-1,CSARASASYNEQFF,TGCAGTGCTCGCGCTAGCGCGTCCTACAATGAGCAGTTCTTC
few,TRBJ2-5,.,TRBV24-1,CATSDPGRGTQYF,TGTGCCACCAGTGACCCCGGGCGGGGGACCCAGTACTTC
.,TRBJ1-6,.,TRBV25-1,CASSDRAYNSPLHF,TGTGCCAGCAGTGACAGGGCCTATAATTCACCCCTCCACTTT